This TCR beta chain was documented in a study of PD-1 blockade in classical Hodgkin lymphoma. Study-level results: Reports described newly diagnosed patients as having lower baseline TCR diversity than healthy donors. Only CD4+ TCR diversity, not CD8+, had risen significantly by C4D1.

In germline, CDR1 is LGHNA, CDR2 YNFKEQ. The V gene lost 8 bases and the J gene lost 2 bases, with 24 bases spanning the gap. The CDR3 has 18 amino acids. Comments on this clone: Its antigen is unknown.

Libraries were prepared by immunoSEQ multiplex PCR; TCRdb keeps only in-frame clonotypes and omits some of them. Found here are fewer than 35,000 clones, about 81% of them singletons; the top ten hold over 0.8%. Stated time point: cycle 4 day 1 (C4D1), after about 6 weeks of nivolumab. Each and every patient relapsed after autologous stem cell transplantation, and patients got differing brentuximab vedotin exposure. From thawed PBMCs, CD4+ T cells were purified using magnetic negative selection. Relapsed/refractory classical Hodgkin lymphoma patients had complete, partial or progressive responses. J is TRBJ2-2 and V is TRBV4-2; D gene ambiguous. This receptor was identified in a human donor with classical Hodgkin lymphoma. Sequencing used CD4+ T cells from blood, obtained before the fourth cycle of nivolumab. In DNA, the CDR3 is TGTGCCAGCCGGCAACAGAGGCGTAGCCTAGATAACACCGGGGAGCTGTTTTTT. Encoded protein: CASRQQRRSLDNTGELFF.